A selection of T cell receptor beta chains follows, all from one sample in a study of STAT5B mutations in CD4+ large granular lymphocyte leukemia. The table came from immunoSEQ multiplex PCR; TCRdb's copy has only in-frame clones and leaves some out. The sample has tens of thousands of clones, around 80% seen once. The specimen sequenced was CD4+ T cells from blood buffy coats. These receptors were taken from a human donor in good health. CDR3s include the opening cysteine and the closing phenylalanine or tryptophan. A D gene is named only where the DNA matches it firmly. Rows give clone size only sometimes, using once, few, many, or a class for an expanded clone.

j_gene | len | d_gene | abundance | v_gene | CDR3nt | CDR3aa
TRBJ2-7 | 16 | TRBD1 | - | TRBV7-3 | TGTGCCAGCAGCCCCGGGTCGGGACAGGGACCCTACGAGCAGTACTTC | CASSPGSGQGPYEQYF
TRBJ2-3 | 14 | - | - | TRBV5-8 | TGTGCCAGCAGCTTGGGAATCAGCACAGATACGCAGTATTTT | CASSLGISTDTQYF
TRBJ2-2 | 16 | TRBD1 | - | TRBV6-5 | TGTGCCAGCAGTTACGTTGGGACAGTAAACACCGGGGAGCTGTTTTTT | CASSYVGTVNTGELFF
TRBJ2-5 | 15 | - | - | TRBV15 | TGTGCCACCAGCAGAGTCCGGGGCCCCCAAGAGACCCAGTACTTC | CATSRVRGPQETQYF
TRBJ2-1 | 15 | TRBD2 | - | TRBV30 | TGTGCCTGGAGTGTACGCTCTAGCGGCGCCACAGGGCAGTTCTTC | CAWSVRSSGATGQFF
TRBJ1-1 | 15 | - | - | TRBV7-2 | TGTGCCAGCAGCTTTGACGGGGGTAGAGGCACTGAAGCTTTCTTT | CASSFDGGRGTEAFF
TRBJ2-7 | 16 | TRBD1 | - | TRBV14 | TGTGCCAGCAGCCCAAGAAGGACAGGGCCCTCCTACGAGCAGTACTTC | CASSPRRTGPSYEQYF
TRBJ1-1 | 11 | - | few | TRBV6-1 | TGTGCCATCGGGGACTGGCGTGAAGCTTTCTTT | CAIGDWREAFF
TRBJ2-2 | 16 | - | - | TRBV7-6 | TGTGCCAGCAGCTTACTGGTCTCTAGTGGTGCCGGGGAGCTGTTTTTT | CASSLLVSSGAGELFF
TRBJ2-7 | 14 | - | - | TRBV7-2 | TGTGCCAGCAGCAACAACAGGGTCGCCTACGAGCAGTACTTC | CASSNNRVAYEQYF
TRBJ2-7 | 11 | - | - | TRBV10-3 | TGTGCCAACCCTCCCACATACGAGCAGTACTTC | CANPPTYEQYF